One sample yielded the 22 T cell receptor beta chains listed below, sequenced in a study of T cell responses to AZD1222 COVID-19 vaccine. Produced via immunoSEQ multiplex PCR; TCRdb's table is partial and in-frame only. The table shows 90,000 to 100,000 clones, with roughly 90% occurring only once. The sample consisted of peripheral blood, taken on day 0 of AZD1222 vaccination. The origin of the receptors is an adult in good health.

V is TRBV19 and J is TRBJ1-5; D gene uncertain. V lost 5 bases and J lost 7, with 15 bases in between. The V gene's germline CDR1 is LNHDA and CDR2 SQIVND (reference sequence). The CDR3 loop spans 14 amino acids. This chain's CDR3 is CASSDPPLRQPQHF. The CDR3 DNA sequence: TGTGCCAGTAGTGACCCGCCCCTCAGACAGCCCCAGCATTTT.

The genes are TRBV5-1 and TRBJ2-1; 9 bases are a match to TRBD1. Germline values: CDR1 SGHRS, CDR2 YFSETQ. CDR3 size: 17 residues. J lost 5 bases, V lost 5 bases, and 14 bases had no gene match. The CDR3 reads CASRSPLGQGIDNEQFF. CDR3 nucleotide sequence: TGCGCCAGCAGGTCTCCCCTGGGACAGGGAATCGACAATGAGCAGTTCTTC.

The V gene is TRBV25-1, the J gene TRBJ1-6; D unclear. The germline V gene encodes CDR1 MGHDK and CDR2 SYGVNS. The V and J ends lost 6 bases and 5 bases respectively, with 8 bases between them. The CDR3 totals 13 residues. The CDR3 DNA reads as TGTGCCAGCAGGAGAAAAGATAATTCACCCCTCCACTTT. This gives the protein CASRRKDNSPLHF.

V is TRBV21-1 and J is TRBJ2-7. TRBV21-1 is classified as a pseudogene. CDR3 length: 14 amino acids. The CDR3 nucleotides are TGTGCCAGCAGCAAAGATACTACAGCCTACGAGCAGTACTTC. Translating gives CASSKDTTAYEQYF.

The chain joins TRBV29-1 to TRBJ2-2; no clear D gene. The CDR3 sequence is 14 residues long. The V gene lost 4 bases and the J gene lost 2 bases, with 11 bases spanning the gap. The V gene's germline CDR1 is SQVTM and CDR2 ANQGSEA. The CDR3 reads CSVVADLNTGELFF. CDR3 DNA sequence: TGCAGCGTTGTTGCAGACTTAAACACCGGGGAGCTGTTTTTT.

The chain combines TRBV20-1 with TRBJ1-6; unclear D gene. V lost 3 bases and J lost 8, with 14 bases in between. Germline CDR1 reads DFQATT; CDR2 reads SNEGSKA (reference sequence). The CDR3 sequence is 14 residues long. The CDR3 DNA reads TGCAGTGCTAGTGTATCGGGGTCGGATTCACCCCTCCACTTT. This sequence encodes CSASVSGSDSPLHF.

The genes are TRBV5-1 and TRBJ1-6; D is perhaps TRBD1 (5 bases). The CDR3 has 15 amino acids. CDR1 is SGHRS, CDR2 YFSETQ, per germline. The V and J ends lost 0 bases and 5 bases respectively, with 9 bases between them. CDR3 amino acids: CASSLEGNHNSPLHF. CDR3 nucleotide sequence: TGCGCCAGCAGCTTGGAGGGGAATCATAATTCACCCCTCCACTTT. Full variable domain (remainder filled in from reference TRBV5-1 and TRBJ1-6): KAGVTQTPRYLIKTRGQQVTLSCSPISGHRSVSWYQQTPGQGLQFLFEYFSETQRNKGNFPGRFSGRQFSNSRSEMNVSTLELGDSALYLCASSLEGNHNSPLHFGNGTRLTVT.

V and J are TRBV28 and TRBJ1-2; D call uncertain. Trimming removed 8 bases from V and 2 bases from J, with 15 bases in between. This CDR3 has 14 residues. CDR1 MDHEN and CDR2 SYDVKM come from the germline V gene. Here the CDR3 DNA reads TGTGCCAGCGCCCGCAGGTGGGTGAACTATGGCTACACCTTC. Its translation is CASARRWVNYGYTF.

This clone has more than one count but fewer than ten. The chain couples TRBV2 to TRBJ2-1; 7 bases agree with TRBD2. The junction had 14 bases not matched to a gene; V was cut back by 10 bases and J by 5 bases. The CDR3 sequence is 15 residues long. Per germline, CDR1 SNHLY and CDR2 FYNNEI. The DNA for the CDR3 is TGTGCCACCCGGTTGGAGCGGGGAGCAGACAATGAGCAGTTCTTC. The encoded protein is CATRLERGADNEQFF.

The rearrangement links TRBV27 to TRBJ2-2, with D possibly TRBD1 on 5 matching bases. The CDR3 length is 16 residues. Germline CDR1 and CDR2: MNHEY and SMNVEV (reference sequence). V gave up 5 bases and J gave up 5 bases, with 18 bases separating them. Written as DNA, the CDR3 is TGTGCCAGCAGTCTCAGGGATTACTCAATTACCGGGGAGCTGTTTTTT. Amino acid sequence: CASSLRDYSITGELFF.

The chain joins TRBV5-1 to TRBJ2-3; no clear D. The CDR3 length is 14 residues. Trimming cost V 0 bases and J 4 bases, with 9 bases left between them. CDR1 is SGHRS, CDR2 YFSETQ, per germline. This chain's CDR3 is CASSLEKYADTQYF. DNA of the CDR3: TGCGCCAGCAGCTTGGAGAAGTACGCAGATACGCAGTATTTT.

The chain has TRBV6-2 or TRBV6-3 and TRBJ2-3; D gene unclear. CDR3 length: 12 residues. Trimming removed 4 bases at V and 7 bases at J, with 9 bases between. The germline V gene has CDR1 MNHEY and CDR2 SVGEGT. The CDR3 DNA reads TGTGCCAGCAGTTTTTCGGCAAATACGCAGTATTTT. It specifies CASSFSANTQYF.

The genes are TRBV7-9 and TRBJ1-1; TRBD1 is a possible D gene (5 bases). Germline CDR1 reads SEHNR; CDR2 reads FQNEAQ (reference sequence). The CDR3 runs 13 residues. V was shortened by 1 base and J by 7 bases, with 10 bases between the two germline ends. CDR3 nucleotide sequence: TGTGCCAGCAGCTTAGATGGGGGTGATGAAGCTTTCTTT. Encoded protein: CASSLDGGDEAFF.

The chain employs TRBV6-1 and TRBJ2-3; 12 positions agree with TRBD2. V shed 4 bases, J shed 4 bases, and the junction held 9 bases outside the gene matches. The CDR3 is 17 residues long. Germline-derived CDR1 and CDR2 are MNHNS and SASEGT. CDR3 coding DNA: TGTGCCAGCAGTGGGATTAGACTAGCGGGAGCCCCAGATACGCAGTATTTT. Protein product: CASSGIRLAGAPDTQYF.

This chain uses TRBV11-1 with TRBJ2-7; TRBD1 or TRBD2 may be the D gene (6 bases each). The germline V gene has CDR1 SGHAT and CDR2 FQDESV (reference sequence). Trimming cost V 7 bases and J 3 bases, with 19 bases left between them. The CDR3 extends over 15 amino acids. CDR3 sequence reads: CASKRCGAQGYEQYF. The CDR3 nucleotides read TGTGCCAGCAAACGGTGCGGGGCACAGGGCTACGAGCAGTACTTC. Drawing the rest from reference TRBV11-1 and TRBJ2-7, the complete variable domain is EAEVAQSPRYKITEKSQAVAFWCDPISGHATLYWYRQILGQGPELLVQFQDESVVDDSQLPKDRFSAERLKGVDSTLKIQPAELGDSAMYLCASKRCGAQGYEQYFGPGTRLTVT.

The chain joins TRBV9 to TRBJ2-2, with 7 bases identical to TRBD1. CDR1 and CDR2 (germline): SGDLS, YYNGEE. Trimming took 4 bases from V and 4 from J; bases not matched to a gene: 10. CDR3 length equals 16 residues. The CDR3 here is CASSPRLDRTTGELFF. CDR3 DNA sequence: TGTGCCAGCAGCCCCCGACTGGACAGGACCACCGGGGAGCTGTTTTTT.

The rearrangement joins TRBV3-1 (or the pseudogene TRBV3-2) to TRBJ1-4; D unclear. There are 12 residues in the CDR3. The germline CDR1 and CDR2 sequences are LGHDT and YNNKEL (reference sequence). Trimming removed 3 bases from V and 3 bases from J, with 2 bases in between. Here the CDR3 DNA reads TGTGCCAGCAGCCAGGCTAATGAAAAACTGTTTTTT. Translating gives CASSQANEKLFF.

The genes are TRBV18 and TRBJ1-5, with D unclear. V was pared by 2 bases and J by 3 bases, with 17 bases between. Germline CDR1 reads KGHSH; CDR2 reads LQKENI. The length of the CDR3 is 17 residues. In DNA, the CDR3 is TGTGCCAGCTCACCAGGGGTTGGAGGGATACCCAATCAGCCCCAGCATTTT. As protein: CASSPGVGGIPNQPQHF.

In its sample, this clone was seen a few times. V and J are TRBV7-8 and TRBJ1-4, with a possible D match to TRBD1 (5 bases). Germline lookup yields CDR1 SGHVS and CDR2 FQNEAQ. CDR3 length: 16 amino acids. Trimming removed 0 bases from V and 7 bases from J, with 15 bases in between. CDR3 coding DNA: TGTGCCAGCAGCTTAGCCGGAGCAGGGCAGAGTGAAAAACTGTTTTTT. As protein: CASSLAGAGQSEKLFF.

The V and J genes are TRBV30 and TRBJ1-1; D gene uncertain. The CDR3 runs to 13 residues. The germline CDR1 and CDR2 sequences are GTSNPN and SVGIG (reference sequence). Trimming cost V 3 bases and J 2 bases, with 10 bases left between them. The CDR3 DNA follows: TGTGCCTGGAGCAGCGGACCCAACACTGAAGCTTTCTTT. This gives the protein CAWSSGPNTEAFF.

The chain links TRBV2 to TRBJ1-2, with D uncertain. This CDR3 region has 14 residues. Trimming removed 4 bases from V and 8 bases from J, with 17 bases in between. Germline values: CDR1 SNHLY, CDR2 FYNNEI. The CDR3 DNA reads TGTGCCAGCAGTGGCCAGCTAGGAGGGAGCGGCTACACCTTC. Amino acid sequence: CASSGQLGGSGYTF.

This chain links TRBV6-2 or TRBV6-3 with TRBJ2-7; D not certain. CDR3 length: 12 amino acids. Trimming left V 4 bases short and J 7 bases short, with 11 bases between. Germline V gene sequence: CDR1 MNHEY, CDR2 SVGEGT. CDR3 residues: CASSSVQWEQYF. DNA of the CDR3: TGTGCCAGCAGTTCCGTACAGTGGGAGCAGTACTTC.